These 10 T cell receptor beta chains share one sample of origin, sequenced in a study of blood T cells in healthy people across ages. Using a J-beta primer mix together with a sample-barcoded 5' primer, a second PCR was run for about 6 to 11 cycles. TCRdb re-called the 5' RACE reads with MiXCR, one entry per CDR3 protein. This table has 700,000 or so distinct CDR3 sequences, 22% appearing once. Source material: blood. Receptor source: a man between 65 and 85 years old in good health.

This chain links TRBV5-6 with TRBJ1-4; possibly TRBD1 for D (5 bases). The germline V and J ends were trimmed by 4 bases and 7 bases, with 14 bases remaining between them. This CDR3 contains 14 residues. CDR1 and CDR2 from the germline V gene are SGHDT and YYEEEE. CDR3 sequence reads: CASSTTGQGEKLFF. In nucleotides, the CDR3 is TGTGCCAGCAGCACCACCGGGCAGGGTGAAAAACTGTTTTTT.

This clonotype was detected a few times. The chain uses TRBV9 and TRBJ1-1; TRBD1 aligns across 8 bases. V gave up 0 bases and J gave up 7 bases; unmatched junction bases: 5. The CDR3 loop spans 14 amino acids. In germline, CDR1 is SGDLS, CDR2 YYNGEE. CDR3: CASSVEVGQGEAFF. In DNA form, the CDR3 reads TGTGCCAGCAGCGTAGAGGTCGGACAGGGTGAAGCTTTCTTT.

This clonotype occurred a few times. The CDR3 loop reads CSANGLAGEYQETQYF. CDR3 nucleotide sequence: TGCAGTGCTAATGGCCTAGCGGGAGAATACCAAGAGACCCAGTACTTC. The chain carries TRBV20-1 and TRBJ2-5; 10 nucleotides line up with TRBD2. The V gene end was trimmed by 4 bases and the J gene end by 0 bases; junction bases not matched to a gene: 8. The CDR3 runs to 16 residues. Germline V gives CDR1 DFQATT, CDR2 SNEGSKA (reference sequence).

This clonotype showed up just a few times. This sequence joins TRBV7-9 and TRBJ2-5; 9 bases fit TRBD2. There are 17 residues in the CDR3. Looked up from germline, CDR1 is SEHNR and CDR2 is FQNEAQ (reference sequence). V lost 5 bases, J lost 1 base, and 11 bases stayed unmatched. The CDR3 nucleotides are TGTGCCAGCAGCCCGCTAGCGGGAAGAAGGAGCCAAGAGACCCAGTACTTC. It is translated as CASSPLAGRRSQETQYF. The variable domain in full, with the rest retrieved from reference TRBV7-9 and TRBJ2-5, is DTGVSQNPRHKITKRGQNVTFRCDPISEHNRLYWYRQTLGQGPEFLTYFQNEAQLEKSRLLSDRFSAERPKGSFSTLEIQRTEQGDSAMYLCASSPLAGRRSQETQYFGPGTRLLVL.

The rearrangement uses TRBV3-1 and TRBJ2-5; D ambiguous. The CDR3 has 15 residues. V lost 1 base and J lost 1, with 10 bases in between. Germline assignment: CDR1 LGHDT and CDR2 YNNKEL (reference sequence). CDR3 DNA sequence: TGTGCCAGCAGCCAAGCTGCCACGGTCCAAGAGACCCAGTACTTC. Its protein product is CASSQAATVQETQYF.

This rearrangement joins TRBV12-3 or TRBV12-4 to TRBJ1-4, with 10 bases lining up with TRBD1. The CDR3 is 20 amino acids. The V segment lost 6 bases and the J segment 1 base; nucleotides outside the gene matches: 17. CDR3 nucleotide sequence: TGTGCCAGCAGCCCCGGTAGGGGACAGGGGAACATTTTAACTAATGAAAAACTGTTTTTT. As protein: CASSPGRGQGNILTNEKLFF.

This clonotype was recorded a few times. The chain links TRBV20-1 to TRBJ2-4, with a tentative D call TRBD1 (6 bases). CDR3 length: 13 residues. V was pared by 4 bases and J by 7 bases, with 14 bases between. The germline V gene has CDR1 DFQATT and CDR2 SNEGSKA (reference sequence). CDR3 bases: TGCAGTGCTAACACTCAGGGGAAGAACATTCAGTACTTC. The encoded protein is CSANTQGKNIQYF.

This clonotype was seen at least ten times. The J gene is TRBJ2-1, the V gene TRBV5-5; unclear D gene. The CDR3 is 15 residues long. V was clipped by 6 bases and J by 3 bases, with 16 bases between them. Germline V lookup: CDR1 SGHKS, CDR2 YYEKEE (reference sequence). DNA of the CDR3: TGTGCCAGCACCCAGGCCGTGATCCACTACAATGAGCAGTTCTTC. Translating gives CASTQAVIHYNEQFF.

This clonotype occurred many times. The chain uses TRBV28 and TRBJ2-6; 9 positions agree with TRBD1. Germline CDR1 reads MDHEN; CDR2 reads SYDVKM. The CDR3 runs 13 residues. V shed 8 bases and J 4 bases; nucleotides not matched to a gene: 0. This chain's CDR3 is CASGTGGANVLTF. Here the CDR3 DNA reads TGTGCCAGCGGGACAGGGGGGGCCAACGTCCTGACTTTC.

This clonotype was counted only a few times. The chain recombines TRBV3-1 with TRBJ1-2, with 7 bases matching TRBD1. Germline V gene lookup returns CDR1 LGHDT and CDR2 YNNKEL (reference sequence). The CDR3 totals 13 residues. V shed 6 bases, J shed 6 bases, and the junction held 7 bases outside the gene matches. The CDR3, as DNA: TGTGCCAGCAGTCACCGGGACAGTAATGGCTACACCTTC. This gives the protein CASSHRDSNGYTF.